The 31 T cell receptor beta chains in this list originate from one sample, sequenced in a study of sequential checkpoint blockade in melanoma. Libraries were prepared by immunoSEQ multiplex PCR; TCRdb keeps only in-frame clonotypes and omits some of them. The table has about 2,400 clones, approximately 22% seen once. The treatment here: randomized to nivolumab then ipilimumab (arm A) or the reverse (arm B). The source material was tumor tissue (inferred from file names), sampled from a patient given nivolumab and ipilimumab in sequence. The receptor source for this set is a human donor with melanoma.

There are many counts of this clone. The CDR3 here is CASSATGGRGNTIYF. CDR3 DNA sequence: TGTGCCAGCAGCGCGACAGGGGGTCGTGGAAACACCATATATTTT. The J gene is TRBJ1-3, the V gene TRBV9; 9 bases line up with TRBD1. Germline CDR1 SGDLS, CDR2 YYNGEE. The junction had 4 bases not matched to a gene; V was cut back by 3 bases and J by 3 bases. This CDR3 is 15 amino acids long.

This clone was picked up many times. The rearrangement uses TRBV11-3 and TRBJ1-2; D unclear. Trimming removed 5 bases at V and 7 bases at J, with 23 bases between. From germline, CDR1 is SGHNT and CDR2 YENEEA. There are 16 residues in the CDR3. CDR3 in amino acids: CASSQGSLIGLGGYTF. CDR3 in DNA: TGTGCCAGCAGCCAAGGAAGTTTGATTGGACTAGGTGGCTACACCTTC.

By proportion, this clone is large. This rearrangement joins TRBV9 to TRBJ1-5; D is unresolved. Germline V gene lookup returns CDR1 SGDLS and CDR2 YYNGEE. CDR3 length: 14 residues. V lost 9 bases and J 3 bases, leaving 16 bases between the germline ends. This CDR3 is CATSTEGSNQPQHF. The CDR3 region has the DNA TGTGCCACAAGCACGGAAGGGTCCAATCAGCCCCAGCATTTT.

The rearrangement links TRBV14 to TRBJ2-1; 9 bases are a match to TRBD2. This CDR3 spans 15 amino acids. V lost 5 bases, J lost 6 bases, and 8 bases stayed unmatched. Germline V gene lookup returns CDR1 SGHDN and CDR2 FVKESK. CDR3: CASSLLAGVGNEQFF. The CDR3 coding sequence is TGTGCCAGCAGCTTATTAGCGGGAGTGGGCAATGAGCAGTTCTTC.

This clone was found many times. CDR3: CASSLRGGPGRGYNEQFF. The CDR3 DNA reads TGTGCCAGCAGCTTAAGGGGGGGCCCGGGTAGGGGCTACAATGAGCAGTTCTTC. The V gene is TRBV11-3, the J gene TRBJ2-1; a weak D match, TRBD2 (7 bases). Germline V lookup: CDR1 SGHNT, CDR2 YENEEA. This CDR3 has 18 residues. V was shortened by 2 bases and J by 3 bases, with 20 bases between the two germline ends.

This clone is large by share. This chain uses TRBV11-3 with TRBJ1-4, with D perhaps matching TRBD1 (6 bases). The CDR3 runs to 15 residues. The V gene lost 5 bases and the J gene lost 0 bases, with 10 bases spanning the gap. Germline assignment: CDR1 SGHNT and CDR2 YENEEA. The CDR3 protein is CASSGGQTTNEKLFF. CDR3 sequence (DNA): TGTGCCAGCAGCGGTGGACAGACAACTAATGAAAAACTGTTTTTT.

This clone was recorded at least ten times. CDR3 in DNA: TGTGCCAGCAGCCCCGGAGGGGGGCCGACCGATACGCAGTATTTT. It is translated as CASSPGGGPTDTQYF. The chain employs TRBV11-3 and TRBJ2-3, with D tentatively TRBD1 or TRBD2 (6 bases each). Germline loops: CDR1 SGHNT, CDR2 YENEEA. The V end lost 5 bases, the J end lost 6 bases, and 18 bases lay between the germline ends. This CDR3 spans 15 amino acids.

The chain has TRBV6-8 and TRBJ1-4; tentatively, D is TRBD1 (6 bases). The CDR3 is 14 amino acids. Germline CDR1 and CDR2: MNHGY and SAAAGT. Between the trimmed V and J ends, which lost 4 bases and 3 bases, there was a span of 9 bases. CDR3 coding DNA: TGTGCCAGCAGTTTTAGGGGGGCTAATGAAAAACTGTTTTTT. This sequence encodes CASSFRGANEKLFF.

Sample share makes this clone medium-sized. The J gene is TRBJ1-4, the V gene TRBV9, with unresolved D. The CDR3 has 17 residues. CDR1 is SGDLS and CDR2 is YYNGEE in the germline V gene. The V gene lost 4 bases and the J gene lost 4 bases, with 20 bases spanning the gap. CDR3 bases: TGTGCCAGCAGCCCCCGGGGAGGACCCACTATTAATGAAAAACTGTTTTTT. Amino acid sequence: CASSPRGGPTINEKLFF.

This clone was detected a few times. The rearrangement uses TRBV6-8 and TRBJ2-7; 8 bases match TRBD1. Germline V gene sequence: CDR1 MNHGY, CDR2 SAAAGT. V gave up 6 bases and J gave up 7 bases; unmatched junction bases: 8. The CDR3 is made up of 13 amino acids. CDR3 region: CASRATGVREQYF. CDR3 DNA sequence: TGTGCCAGCAGGGCGACAGGGGTAAGGGAGCAGTACTTC.

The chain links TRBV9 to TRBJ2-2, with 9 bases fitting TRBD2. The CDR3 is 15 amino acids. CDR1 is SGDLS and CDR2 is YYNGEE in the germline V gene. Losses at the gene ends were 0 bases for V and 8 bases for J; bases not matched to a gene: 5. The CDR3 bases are TGTGCCAGCAGCGTAGCTGCGGGAGGGCAAGGGGAGCTGTTTTTT. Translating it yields CASSVAAGGQGELFF.

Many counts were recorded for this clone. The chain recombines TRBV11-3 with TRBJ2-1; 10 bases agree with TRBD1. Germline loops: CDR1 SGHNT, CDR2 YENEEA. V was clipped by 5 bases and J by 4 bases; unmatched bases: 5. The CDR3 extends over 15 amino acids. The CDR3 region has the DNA TGTGCCAGCAGCCACCCGGGACAGGGGTACAATGAGCAGTTCTTC. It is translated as CASSHPGQGYNEQFF.

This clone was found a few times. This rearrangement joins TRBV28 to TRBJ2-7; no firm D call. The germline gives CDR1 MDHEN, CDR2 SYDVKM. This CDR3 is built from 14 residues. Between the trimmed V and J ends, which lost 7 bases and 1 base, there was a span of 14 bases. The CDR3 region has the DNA TGTGCCAGCATAAGGTTCCCCTCTTCCTACGAGCAGTACTTC. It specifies CASIRFPSSYEQYF. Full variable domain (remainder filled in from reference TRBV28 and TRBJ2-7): DVKVTQSSRYLVKRTGEKVFLECVQDMDHENMFWYRQDPGLGLRLIYFSYDVKMKEKGDIPEGYSVSREKKERFSLILESASTNQTSMYLCASIRFPSSYEQYFGPGTRLTVT.

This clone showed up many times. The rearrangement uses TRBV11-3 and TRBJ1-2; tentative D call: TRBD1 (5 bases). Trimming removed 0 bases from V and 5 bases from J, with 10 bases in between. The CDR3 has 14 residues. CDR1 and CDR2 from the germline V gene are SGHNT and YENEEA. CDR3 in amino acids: CASSLDGTEYGYTF. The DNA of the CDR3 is TGTGCCAGCAGCTTAGATGGGACGGAATATGGCTACACCTTC.

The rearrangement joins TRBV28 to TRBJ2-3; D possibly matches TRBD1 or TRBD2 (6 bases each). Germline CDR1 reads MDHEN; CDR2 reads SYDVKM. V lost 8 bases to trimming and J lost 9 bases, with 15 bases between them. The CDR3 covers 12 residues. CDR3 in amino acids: CASGKRGVTQYF. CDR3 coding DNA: TGTGCCAGCGGGAAGAGGGGGGTCACGCAGTATTTT. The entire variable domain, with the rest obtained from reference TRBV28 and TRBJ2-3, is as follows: DVKVTQSSRYLVKRTGEKVFLECVQDMDHENMFWYRQDPGLGLRLIYFSYDVKMKEKGDIPEGYSVSREKKERFSLILESASTNQTSMYLCASGKRGVTQYFGPGTRLTVL.

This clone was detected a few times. The CDR3 DNA reads as TGTGCCAGCAGCGCCAGGGTAGACACTGAAGCTTTCTTT. Amino acids: CASSARVDTEAFF. The chain joins TRBV9 to TRBJ1-1; D is possibly TRBD1 (5 bases). Trimming took 3 bases from V and 3 from J, leaving 9 bases between them. CDR1 and CDR2 (germline): SGDLS, YYNGEE. The CDR3 loop spans 13 amino acids.

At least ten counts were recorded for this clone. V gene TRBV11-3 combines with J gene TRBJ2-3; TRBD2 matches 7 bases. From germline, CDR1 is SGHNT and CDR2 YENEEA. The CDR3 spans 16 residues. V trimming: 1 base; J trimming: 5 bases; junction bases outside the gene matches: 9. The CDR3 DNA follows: TGTGCCAGCAGCTTAGGGACGGGCGGGGGAGGAGATACGCAGTATTTT. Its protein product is CASSLGTGGGGDTQYF.

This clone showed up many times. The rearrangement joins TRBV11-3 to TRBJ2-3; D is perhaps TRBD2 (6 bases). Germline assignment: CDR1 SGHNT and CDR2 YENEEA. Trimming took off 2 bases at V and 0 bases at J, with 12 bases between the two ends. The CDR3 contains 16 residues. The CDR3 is CASSLLGGDSTDTQYF. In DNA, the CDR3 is TGTGCCAGCAGCTTACTTGGCGGGGACAGCACAGATACGCAGTATTTT.

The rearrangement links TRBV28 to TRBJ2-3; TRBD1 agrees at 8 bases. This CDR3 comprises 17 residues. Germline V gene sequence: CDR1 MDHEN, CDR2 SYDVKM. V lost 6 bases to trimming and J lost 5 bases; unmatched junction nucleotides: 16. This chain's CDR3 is CASRRTGGSPRRDTQYF. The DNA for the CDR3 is TGTGCCAGCAGGCGTACAGGGGGTAGCCCACGGCGAGATACGCAGTATTTT.

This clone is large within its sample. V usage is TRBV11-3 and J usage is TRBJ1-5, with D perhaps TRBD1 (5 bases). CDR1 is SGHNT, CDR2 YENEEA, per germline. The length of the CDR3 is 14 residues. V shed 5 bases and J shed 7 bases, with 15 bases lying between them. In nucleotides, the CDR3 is TGTGCCAGCAGCCGAACGGGGCTGGGGCAGCCCCAGCATTTT. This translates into CASSRTGLGQPQHF. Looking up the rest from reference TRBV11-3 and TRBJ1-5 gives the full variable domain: EAGVVQSPRYKIIEKKQPVAFWCNPISGHNTLYWYLQNLGQGPELLIRYENEEAVDDSQLPKDRFSAERLKGVDSTLKIQPAELGDSAVYLCASSRTGLGQPQHFGDGTRLSIL.

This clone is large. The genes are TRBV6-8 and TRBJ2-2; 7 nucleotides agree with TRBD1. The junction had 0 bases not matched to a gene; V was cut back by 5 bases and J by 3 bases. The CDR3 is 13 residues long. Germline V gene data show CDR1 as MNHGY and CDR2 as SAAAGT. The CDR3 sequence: CASSDRDTGELFF. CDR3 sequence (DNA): TGTGCCAGCAGTGACAGGGACACCGGGGAGCTGTTTTTT.

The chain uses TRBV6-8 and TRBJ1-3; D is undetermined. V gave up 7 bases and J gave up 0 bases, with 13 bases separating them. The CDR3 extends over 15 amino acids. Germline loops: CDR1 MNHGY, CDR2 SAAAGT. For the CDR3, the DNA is TGTGCCAGCACCCCCCGACTAGACTCTGGAAACACCATATATTTT. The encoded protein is CASTPRLDSGNTIYF.

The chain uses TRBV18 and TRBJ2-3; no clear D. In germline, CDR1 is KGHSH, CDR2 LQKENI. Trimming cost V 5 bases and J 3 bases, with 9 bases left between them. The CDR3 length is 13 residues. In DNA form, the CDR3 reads TGTGCCAGCTCAATGGTGATGACAGATACGCAGTATTTT. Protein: CASSMVMTDTQYF.

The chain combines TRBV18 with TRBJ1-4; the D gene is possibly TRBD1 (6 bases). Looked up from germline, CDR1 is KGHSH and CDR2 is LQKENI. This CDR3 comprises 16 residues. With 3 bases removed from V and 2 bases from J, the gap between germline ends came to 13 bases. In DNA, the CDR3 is TGTGCCAGCTCACCCAGGGGCGGCGGGACTAATGAAAAACTGTTTTTT. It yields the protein CASSPRGGGTNEKLFF.

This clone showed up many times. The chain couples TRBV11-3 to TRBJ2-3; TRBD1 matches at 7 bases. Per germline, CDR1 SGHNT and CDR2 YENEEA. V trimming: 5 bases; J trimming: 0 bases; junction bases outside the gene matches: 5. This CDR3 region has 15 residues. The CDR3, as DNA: TGTGCCAGCAGCATGACGACAGGGAGCACAGATACGCAGTATTTT. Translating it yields CASSMTTGSTDTQYF.

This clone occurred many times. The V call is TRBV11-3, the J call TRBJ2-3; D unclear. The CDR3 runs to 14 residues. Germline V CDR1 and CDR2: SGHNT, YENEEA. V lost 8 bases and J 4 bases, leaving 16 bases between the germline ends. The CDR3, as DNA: TGTGCCAGCTCCCCGACGGCACAAGCAGATACGCAGTATTTT. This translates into CASSPTAQADTQYF. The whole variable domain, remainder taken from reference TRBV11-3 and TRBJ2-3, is EAGVVQSPRYKIIEKKQPVAFWCNPISGHNTLYWYLQNLGQGPELLIRYENEEAVDDSQLPKDRFSAERLKGVDSTLKIQPAELGDSAVYLCASSPTAQADTQYFGPGTRLTVL.

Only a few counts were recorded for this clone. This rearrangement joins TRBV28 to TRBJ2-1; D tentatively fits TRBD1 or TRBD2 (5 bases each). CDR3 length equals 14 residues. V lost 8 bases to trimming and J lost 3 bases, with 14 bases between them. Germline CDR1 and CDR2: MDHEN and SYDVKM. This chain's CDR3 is CASRGASNYNEQFF. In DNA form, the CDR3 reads TGTGCCAGCCGAGGGGCGTCTAACTACAATGAGCAGTTCTTC.

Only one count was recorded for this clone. The CDR3 sequence: CASSESARGGEGYGYTF. The CDR3, as DNA: TGCGCCAGCAGTGAGTCGGCGAGAGGGGGCGAGGGGTATGGCTACACCTTC. The chain links TRBV10-2 to TRBJ1-2; TRBD1 agrees at 7 bases. The V gene's germline CDR1 is WSHSY and CDR2 SAAADI. The CDR3 consists of 17 residues. V gave up 0 bases and J gave up 5 bases; unmatched junction bases: 12.

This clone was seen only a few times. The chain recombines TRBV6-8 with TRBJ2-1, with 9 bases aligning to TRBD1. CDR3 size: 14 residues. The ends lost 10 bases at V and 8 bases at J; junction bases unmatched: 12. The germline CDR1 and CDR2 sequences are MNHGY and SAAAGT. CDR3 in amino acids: CAIGGQGRTYEQFF. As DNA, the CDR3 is TGTGCCATCGGGGGACAGGGCCGGACCTATGAGCAGTTCTTC.

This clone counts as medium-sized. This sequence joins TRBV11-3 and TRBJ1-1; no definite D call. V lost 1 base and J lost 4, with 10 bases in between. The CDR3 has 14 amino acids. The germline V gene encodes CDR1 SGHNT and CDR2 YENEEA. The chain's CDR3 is CASSLGSRSTEAFF. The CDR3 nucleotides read TGTGCCAGCAGCTTAGGAAGCAGAAGCACTGAAGCTTTCTTT. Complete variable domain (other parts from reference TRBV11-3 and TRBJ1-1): EAGVVQSPRYKIIEKKQPVAFWCNPISGHNTLYWYLQNLGQGPELLIRYENEEAVDDSQLPKDRFSAERLKGVDSTLKIQPAELGDSAVYLCASSLGSRSTEAFFGQGTRLTVV.

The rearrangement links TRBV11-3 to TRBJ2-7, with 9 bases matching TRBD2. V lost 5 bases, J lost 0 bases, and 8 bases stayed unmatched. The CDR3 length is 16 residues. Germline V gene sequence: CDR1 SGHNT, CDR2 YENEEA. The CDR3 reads CASSPMAGGDSYEQYF. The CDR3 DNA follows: TGTGCCAGCAGCCCCATGGCGGGGGGGGACTCCTACGAGCAGTACTTC.